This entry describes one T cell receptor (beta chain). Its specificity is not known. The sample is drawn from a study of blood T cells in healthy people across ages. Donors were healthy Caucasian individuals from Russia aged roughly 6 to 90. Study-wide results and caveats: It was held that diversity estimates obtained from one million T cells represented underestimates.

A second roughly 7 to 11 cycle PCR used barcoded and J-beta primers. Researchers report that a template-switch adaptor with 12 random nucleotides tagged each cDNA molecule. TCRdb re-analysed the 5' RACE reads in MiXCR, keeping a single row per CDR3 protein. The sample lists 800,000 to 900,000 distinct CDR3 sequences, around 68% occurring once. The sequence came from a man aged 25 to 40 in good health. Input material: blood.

The chain's CDR3 is CASSPRPLYYEQYF. In DNA form, the CDR3 reads TGTGCCAGCAGCCCCCGACCACTATACTACGAGCAGTACTTC. The V gene is TRBV7-2, the J gene TRBJ2-7; D is ambiguous. The V gene lost 5 bases and the J gene lost 3 bases, with 14 bases spanning the gap. The CDR3 is 14 amino acids. The germline gives CDR1 SGHTA, CDR2 FQGNSA.